This TCR beta chain emerged from a study of blood T cell repertoires in COVID-19. Study-wide context: The cDNA or gDNA used as material had been derived from T cells, B-cell-depleted T cells, or PBMCs.

Measured with immunoSEQ multiplex PCR; TCRdb has only the in-frame clones, and not every one. The sample contains 3,500 to 5,000 clones, roughly 80% of which appear only once. CDR3 size: 14 residues. Germline CDR1 and CDR2: SEHNR and FQNEAQ (reference sequence). Sequenced: peripheral blood. The TCR sequence derives from a human donor with active or convalescent COVID-19. The donor label of this sample is uncertain. The rearrangement joins TRBV7-9 to TRBJ2-7; D unresolved. The CDR3 DNA follows: TGTGTTAGTACTCCCTCTAGTCCCGCCTACGAGCAGTACTTC. This gives the protein CVSTPSSPAYEQYF.